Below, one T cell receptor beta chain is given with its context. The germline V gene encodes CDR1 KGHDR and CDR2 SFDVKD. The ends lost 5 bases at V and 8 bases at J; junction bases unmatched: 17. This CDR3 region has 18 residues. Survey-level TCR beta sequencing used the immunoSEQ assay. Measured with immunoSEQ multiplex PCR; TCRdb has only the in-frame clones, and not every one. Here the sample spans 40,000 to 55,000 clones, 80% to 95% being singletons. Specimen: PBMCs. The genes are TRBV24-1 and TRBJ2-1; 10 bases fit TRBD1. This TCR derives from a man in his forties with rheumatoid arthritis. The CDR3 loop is CATSVPSPRDRGRDEQFF. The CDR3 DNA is TGTGCCACCAGTGTCCCCTCCCCTAGAGACAGGGGGCGGGATGAGCAGTTCTTC.